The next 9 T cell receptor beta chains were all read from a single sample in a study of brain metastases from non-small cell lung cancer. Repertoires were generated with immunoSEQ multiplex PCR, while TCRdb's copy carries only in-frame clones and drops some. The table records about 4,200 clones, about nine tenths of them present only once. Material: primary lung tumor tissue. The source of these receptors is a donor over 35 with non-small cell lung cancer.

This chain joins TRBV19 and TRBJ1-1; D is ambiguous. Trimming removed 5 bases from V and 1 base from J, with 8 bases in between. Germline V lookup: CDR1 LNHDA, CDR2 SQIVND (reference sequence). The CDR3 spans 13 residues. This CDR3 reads CASSVTRNTEAFF. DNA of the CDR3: TGTGCCAGTAGTGTAACAAGGAACACTGAAGCTTTCTTT.

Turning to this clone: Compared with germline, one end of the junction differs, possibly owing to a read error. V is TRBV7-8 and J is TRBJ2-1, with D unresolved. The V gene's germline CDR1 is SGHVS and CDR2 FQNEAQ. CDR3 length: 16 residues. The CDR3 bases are TGTGCCAGCAGCTTATTGTCGACACTTAGATACAATAAGCAGTTCTTC. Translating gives CASSLLSTLRYNKQFF.

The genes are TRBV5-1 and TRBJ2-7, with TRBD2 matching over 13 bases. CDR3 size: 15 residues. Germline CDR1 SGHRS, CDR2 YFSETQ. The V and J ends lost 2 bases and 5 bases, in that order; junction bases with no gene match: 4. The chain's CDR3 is CASSFLGTSGNEQYF. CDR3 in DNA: TGCGCCAGCAGCTTCCTCGGGACTAGCGGGAACGAGCAGTACTTC.

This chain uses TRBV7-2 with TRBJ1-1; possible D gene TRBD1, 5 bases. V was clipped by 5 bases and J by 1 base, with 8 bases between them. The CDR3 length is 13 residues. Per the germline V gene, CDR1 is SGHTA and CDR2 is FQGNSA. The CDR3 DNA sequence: TGTGCCAGCAGCCTAGGACAGAACACTGAAGCTTTCTTT. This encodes CASSLGQNTEAFF.

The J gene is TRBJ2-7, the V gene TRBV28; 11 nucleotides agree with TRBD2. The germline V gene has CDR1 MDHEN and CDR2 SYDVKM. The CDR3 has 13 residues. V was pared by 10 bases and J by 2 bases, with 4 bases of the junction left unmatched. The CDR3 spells CAKGTSGPYEQYF. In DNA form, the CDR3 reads TGTGCCAAAGGGACTAGCGGCCCCTACGAGCAGTACTTC.

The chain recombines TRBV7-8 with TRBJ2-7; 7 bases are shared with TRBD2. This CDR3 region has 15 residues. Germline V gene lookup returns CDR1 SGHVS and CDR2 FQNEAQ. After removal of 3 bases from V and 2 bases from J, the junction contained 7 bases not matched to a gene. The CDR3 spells CASSFQRGGAYEQYF. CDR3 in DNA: TGTGCCAGCAGCTTCCAGCGGGGAGGGGCCTACGAGCAGTACTTC.

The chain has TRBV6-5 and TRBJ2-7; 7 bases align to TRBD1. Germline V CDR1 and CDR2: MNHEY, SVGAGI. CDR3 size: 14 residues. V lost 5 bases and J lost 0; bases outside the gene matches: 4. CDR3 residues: CASSRGQGSYEQYF. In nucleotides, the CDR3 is TGTGCCAGCAGTAGGGGGCAGGGCTCCTACGAGCAGTACTTC.

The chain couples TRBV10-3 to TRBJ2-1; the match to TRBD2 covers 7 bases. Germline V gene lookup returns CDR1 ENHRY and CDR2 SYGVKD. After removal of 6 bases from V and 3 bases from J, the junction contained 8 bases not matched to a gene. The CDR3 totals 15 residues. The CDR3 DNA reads TGTGCCATCAGGGGGGGGATCGGCGGCTACAATGAGCAGTTCTTC. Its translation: CAIRGGIGGYNEQFF.

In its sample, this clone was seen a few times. CDR3 region: CARLVSNEQYF. The CDR3 DNA sequence: TGCGCCAGACTCGTTAGCAACGAGCAGTACTTC. The chain couples TRBV10-2 to TRBJ2-7; D uncertain. CDR3 length: 11 amino acids. V dropped 9 bases and J dropped 5 bases, with 11 bases sitting between them. CDR1 is WSHSY and CDR2 is SAAADI in the germline V gene.